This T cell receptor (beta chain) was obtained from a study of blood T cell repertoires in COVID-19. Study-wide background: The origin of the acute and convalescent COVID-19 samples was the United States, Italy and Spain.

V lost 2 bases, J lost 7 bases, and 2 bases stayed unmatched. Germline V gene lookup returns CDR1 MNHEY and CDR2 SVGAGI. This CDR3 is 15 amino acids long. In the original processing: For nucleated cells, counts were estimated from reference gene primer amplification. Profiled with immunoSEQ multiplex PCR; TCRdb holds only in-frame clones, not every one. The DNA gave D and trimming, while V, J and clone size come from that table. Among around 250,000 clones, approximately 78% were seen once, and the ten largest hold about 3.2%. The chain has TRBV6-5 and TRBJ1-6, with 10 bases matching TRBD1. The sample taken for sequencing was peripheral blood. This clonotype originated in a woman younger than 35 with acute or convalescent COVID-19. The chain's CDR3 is CASSYRDRGNSPLHF. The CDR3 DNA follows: TGTGCCAGCAGTTACAGGGACAGGGGAAATTCACCCCTCCACTTT.